The source of this TCR beta chain is a study of response to subunit inactivated influenza vaccine. Study conclusions and caveats: The authors put forward the suggestion that each seasonal influenza vaccination may bring in only a limited number of new T cells.

TCRdb processed the RT-PCR reads anew with MiXCR; each CDR3 protein has one entry. The profile covers about 620,000 distinct CDR3 sequences, with approximately 10% appearing a single time and roughly 10% taken by the ten largest. Remarks on this clonotype: Its antigen is undetermined.

Germline CDR1 reads SGHDN; CDR2 reads FVKESK. The CDR3 length is 14 residues. V was clipped by 3 bases and J by 14 bases, with 17 bases between them. The chain joins TRBV14 to TRBJ1-6; tentative D call: TRBD1 (5 bases). The sequence was obtained from a man aged 45 to 65 who received an inactivated influenza vaccine. Sequenced material: PBMCs from blood, taken on the day of vaccination. Written as DNA, the CDR3 is TGTGCCAGCAGCCAGCAAAAGGGGTTAAACACCCTCCACTTT. This gives the protein CASSQQKGLNTLHF.